This T cell receptor beta chain was identified in a study of blood T cell repertoires in COVID-19. Trimming shortened V by 0 bases and J by 7 bases, and 23 bases separated the two germline ends. Germline V gene lookup returns CDR1 SGHAT and CDR2 FQDESV (reference sequence). The CDR3 runs 18 residues. Either two negative PCRs, clearance, or symptom resolution qualified Cohort 3 donors as recovered. Sequencing was performed with immunoSEQ multiplex PCR; in TCRdb, only in-frame clones are kept and a portion is missing. Counted here are 190,000 or so clones, roughly nine tenths occurring once; the ten biggest clones make up over 7%.

The clonotype originates from a woman under 30 who had recovered from COVID-19. Sequenced sample: PBMCs or T cells enriched from blood (not recorded which). The gene calls are TRBV11-1 and TRBJ2-3, with no clear D. CDR3 sequence: CASSLAPGRGGTRNTQYF. CDR3 in DNA: TGTGCCAGCAGCTTAGCGCCCGGTCGCGGCGGTACACGGAATACGCAGTATTTT.